This T cell receptor beta chain was sequenced in a study of shared clonotypes between healthy human individuals. Across the study: Each donor contributed plates that comprised three CD4 naive, three CD4 memory, two CD8 naive and one CD8 memory. The study, taken as a whole, reports: A small donor pool kept down the genetic and exposure-history diversity that was represented. Against clonotypes common to all four donors, non-shared ones had lower generation probabilities.

The CDR3 sequence is 20 residues long. CDR1 and CDR2 (germline): SGHVS, FQNEAQ. Trimming removed 5 bases from V and 3 bases from J; junction bases left unmatched: 18. Into CD45RA+ naive and CD45RA-negative memory subsets, the CD4+ cells were split. About this clone itself: Its specificity is unknown.

The table came from immunoSEQ multiplex PCR; TCRdb's copy has only in-frame clones and leaves some out. The profile shows more than 1,200,000 clones, around 98.5% of them singletons. This TCR was sampled from a man aged 25 to 40 in good health. Sequenced: naive CD4+ T cells sorted from blood. Subset defined: CD45RA+ positively selected. This sequence joins TRBV7-8 and TRBJ2-3; 12 nucleotides align to TRBD2. The CDR3 bases are TGTGCCAGCAGCCGGGCCTCCGGACTAGCGGGAACATTTGTGACAGATACGCAGTATTTT. It specifies CASSRASGLAGTFVTDTQYF.